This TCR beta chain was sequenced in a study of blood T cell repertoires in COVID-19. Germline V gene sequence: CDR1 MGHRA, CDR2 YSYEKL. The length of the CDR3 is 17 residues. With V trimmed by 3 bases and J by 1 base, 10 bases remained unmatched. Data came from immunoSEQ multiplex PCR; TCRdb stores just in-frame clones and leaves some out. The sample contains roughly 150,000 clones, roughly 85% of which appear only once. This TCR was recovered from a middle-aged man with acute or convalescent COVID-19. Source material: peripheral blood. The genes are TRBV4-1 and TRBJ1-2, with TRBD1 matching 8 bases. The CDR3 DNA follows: TGCGCCAGCAGCCACCAGGGGGCGCGCCGGAGTAACTATGGCTACACCTTC. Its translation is CASSHQGARRSNYGYTF.